This passage covers 23 T cell receptor beta chains from one sample sequenced in a study of CD8+CD57+ T cells in acquired aplastic anemia (dated by TCRdb to the late 2010s). Flow cytometry had shown CD8+CD57+ cell expansion in the patients selected for sequencing. The sample was run on an Illumina HiSeq 2000. Profiling of TCR beta VDJ combinations and CDR3 sequences used genomic DNA as the template. The public reads were quality trimmed at Q25 with fastp and then assembled into clones with MiXCR by TCRdb, keeping productive beta chains. Identical CDR3 protein sequences are pooled into one entry, listed with their most common genes and DNA. The sample contains around 210,000 distinct CDR3 sequences, 65% of them found a single time. The ten largest clonotypes hold around 58% of the sample. The sample taken for sequencing was sorted CD4+, CD8+, or CD8+CD57+ T cells (not recorded which) from PBMCs. The receptors were gathered from a human donor with aplastic anemia.

The count of this clonotype is one. The chain combines TRBV2 with TRBJ2-7, with D tentatively TRBD1 (6 bases). The CDR3 covers 12 residues. Trimming stripped 7 bases from V and 3 bases from J, with 10 bases between. CDR1 is SNHLY, CDR2 FYNNEI, per germline. Here the CDR3 DNA reads TGTGCCAGCAACCAGGGGTTCTACGAGCAGTACTTC. This codes for CASNQGFYEQYF.

The rearrangement joins TRBV7-9 to TRBJ2-1; 9 bases agree with TRBD1. The germline V gene encodes CDR1 SEHNR and CDR2 FQNEAQ (reference sequence). This CDR3 has 15 amino acids. V was pared by 4 bases and J by 9 bases, with 10 bases of the junction left unmatched. CDR3 sequence (DNA): TGTGCCAGCAGCTCAGGGACAGGGCCCCTCGGTGAGCAGTTCTTC. This translates into CASSSGTGPLGEQFF.

The rearrangement links TRBV15 to TRBJ2-1, with 11 bases aligning to TRBD1. This CDR3 is 16 amino acids long. Germline V gives CDR1 LNHNV, CDR2 YYDKDF (reference sequence). Trimming took 3 bases from V and 6 from J; bases not matched to a gene: 7. CDR3 coding DNA: TGTGCCACCAGCAGCCAGGGACAGGGGGGTTTCAATGAGCAGTTCTTC. Amino acid sequence: CATSSQGQGGFNEQFF. Together with reference TRBV15 and TRBJ2-1, the CDR3 gives the full variable domain: DAMVIQNPRYQVTQFGKPVTLSCSQTLNHNVMYWYQQKSSQAPKLLFHYYDKDFNNEADTPDNFQSRRPNTSFCFLDIRSPGLGDTAMYLCATSSQGQGGFNEQFFGPGTRLTVL.

A few counts support this clonotype. This chain joins TRBV20-1 and TRBJ2-5; the match to TRBD2 covers 13 bases. With 5 bases clipped from V and 5 bases from J, the junction kept 2 bases outside the gene matches. From germline, CDR1 is DFQATT and CDR2 SNEGSKA (reference sequence). This CDR3 is 13 amino acids long. The CDR3, as DNA: TGCAGTGCTGGACTAGCGGGAGCTGAGACCCAGTACTTC. Protein product: CSAGLAGAETQYF.

In this sample, this clonotype turned up many times. The J gene is TRBJ1-2, the V gene TRBV12-3 or TRBV12-4; TRBD1 is a possible D gene (5 bases). V shed 5 bases and J shed 4 bases, with 20 bases lying between them. This CDR3 has 16 residues. The chain's CDR3 is CASSPSRAGRIYGYTF. Here the CDR3 DNA reads TGTGCCAGCAGTCCCTCCAGGGCAGGGCGGATCTATGGCTACACCTTC.

V and J are TRBV7-8 and TRBJ2-2, with D perhaps being TRBD1 or TRBD2 (5 bases each). This CDR3 has 16 residues. Germline CDR1 reads SGHVS; CDR2 reads FQNEAQ. Trimming cost V 2 bases and J 0 bases, with 10 bases left between them. This chain's CDR3 is CASSLLRGANTGELFF. The CDR3 DNA sequence: TGTGCCAGCAGCTTATTGAGGGGAGCGAACACCGGGGAGCTGTTTTTT.

The chain combines TRBV2 with TRBJ2-1; a weak D match, TRBD2 (5 bases). CDR3 length: 14 residues. CDR1 is SNHLY and CDR2 is FYNNEI in the germline V gene. With 8 bases removed from V and 3 bases from J, the gap between germline ends came to 14 bases. CDR3 coding DNA: TGTGCCAGCTGCGACACGGGGTTCTACAATGAGCAGTTCTTC. Its translation is CASCDTGFYNEQFF.

The genes are TRBV20-1 and TRBJ2-7; D is unresolved. The germline V and J ends were trimmed by 0 bases and 0 bases, with 12 bases remaining between them. Per germline, CDR1 DFQATT and CDR2 SNEGSKA (reference sequence). This CDR3 region has 15 residues. CDR3 coding DNA: TGCAGTGCTAGAGATTCAGGCGGTTTCTCCTACGAGCAGTACTTC. Residues: CSARDSGGFSYEQYF.

This clonotype was recorded many times. The V call is TRBV24-1, the J call TRBJ2-5; TRBD2 is a possible D gene (6 bases). Germline V gene sequence: CDR1 KGHDR, CDR2 SFDVKD. V lost 12 bases and J lost 1, with 11 bases in between. The CDR3 has 12 amino acids. In DNA, the CDR3 is TGTGCCTCCGGAGGGTCCCAAGAGACCCAGTACTTC. As protein: CASGGSQETQYF.

The V and J genes are TRBV5-1 and TRBJ2-1, with D maybe TRBD1 (6 bases). From germline, CDR1 is SGHRS and CDR2 YFSETQ. The germline V and J ends were trimmed by 4 bases and 6 bases, with 11 bases remaining between them. The CDR3 length is 13 residues. The CDR3 DNA reads as TGCGCCAGCAGCCCCGACAGGATCAATGAGCAGTTCTTC. This translates into CASSPDRINEQFF.

As regards this clonotype: A read error may account for a junction end that differs from germline. CDR3 region: CASSQRRGGAGEKLFF. As DNA, the CDR3 is TGTGCCAGCAGTCAACGTCGGGGGGGCGCGGGTGAAAAACTGTTTTTT. V usage is TRBV10-1 and J usage is TRBJ1-4; tentative D call: TRBD1 (6 bases). Germline V gene data show CDR1 as WNHNN and CDR2 as SYGVQD (reference sequence). The CDR3 totals 16 residues.

The rearrangement joins TRBV7-6 to TRBJ1-4; maybe TRBD1 (5 bases). Trimming took 3 bases from V and 8 from J, leaving 7 bases between them. The CDR3 covers 12 residues. Germline V lookup: CDR1 SGHVS, CDR2 FNYEAQ. CDR3: CASSFPGEKLFF. The CDR3 DNA sequence: TGTGCCAGCAGCTTTCCAGGGGAAAAACTGTTTTTT.

The chain carries TRBV10-1 and TRBJ2-2; no reliable D call. The CDR3 has 15 residues. Germline CDR1 and CDR2: WNHNN and SYGVQD (reference sequence). V lost 2 bases and J 1 base, leaving 8 bases between the germline ends. CDR3: CASSEDLRNTGELFF. The CDR3 region has the DNA TGCGCCAGCAGTGAGGATCTGCGGAACACCGGGGAGCTGTTTTTT.

This clonotype showed up just once. A read error is likely, as this CDR3 ends without the conserved phenylalanine or tryptophan. V is TRBV29-1 and J is TRBJ2-1, with 10 bases matching TRBD2. Trimming cost V 6 bases and J 3 bases; bases outside gene matches: 2. CDR1 and CDR2 from the germline V gene are SQVTM and ANQGSEA. The CDR3 consists of 13 residues. CDR3 in DNA: TGCAGCGTAAGCGGGAGGGGCTACAATGAGCAGTTCCTC. Its protein is CSVSGRGYNEQFL.

The chain joins TRBV14 to TRBJ1-2; the D gene is possibly TRBD1 (5 bases). CDR1 is SGHDN and CDR2 is FVKESK in the germline V gene. The ends were cut back, 1 base at V and 3 bases at J, with 9 bases in the middle. The CDR3 has 14 residues. This chain's CDR3 is CASSQGTGYYGYTF. The DNA for the CDR3 is TGTGCCAGCAGCCAAGGCACAGGCTACTATGGCTACACCTTC.

The chain joins TRBV7-8 to TRBJ2-5, with D possibly being TRBD1 (5 bases). The CDR3 is 15 amino acids. The V gene lost 1 base and the J gene lost 1 base, with 10 bases spanning the gap. Germline CDR1 SGHVS, CDR2 FQNEAQ. The CDR3 loop reads CASSLGAGIQETQYF. In DNA form, the CDR3 reads TGTGCCAGCAGCTTAGGGGCAGGGATCCAAGAGACCCAGTACTTC.

The gene calls are TRBV19 and TRBJ2-6; 11 nucleotides line up with TRBD2. Trimming took 1 base from V and 4 from J; bases not matched to a gene: 6. The CDR3 runs to 18 residues. Germline V gives CDR1 LNHDA, CDR2 SQIVND (reference sequence). As DNA, the CDR3 is TGTGCCAGTAGTATAGGATTCCTAGCGGGAGGCGGGGCCAACGTCCTGACTTTC. Translating it yields CASSIGFLAGGGANVLTF. The full variable domain, with the rest looked up from reference TRBV19 and TRBJ2-6, is DGGITQSPKYLFRKEGQNVTLSCEQNLNHDAMYWYRQDPGQGLRLIYYSQIVNDFQKGDIAEGYSVSREKKESFPLTVTSAQKNPTAFYLCASSIGFLAGGGANVLTFGAGSRLTVL.

V usage is TRBV29-1 and J usage is TRBJ1-2, with D possibly being TRBD1 (6 bases). V lost 4 bases and J 5 bases, leaving 14 bases between the germline ends. The V gene's germline CDR1 is SQVTM and CDR2 ANQGSEA. This CDR3 has 13 residues. The CDR3 nucleotides read TGCAGCGTTGGGCTGGGGACAATGTATGGCTACACCTTC. Residues: CSVGLGTMYGYTF.

The chain has TRBV7-2 and TRBJ2-1, with 13 bases fitting TRBD2. With V trimmed by 10 bases and J by 11 bases, 8 bases remained unmatched. Per germline, CDR1 SGHTA and CDR2 FQGNSA. CDR3 length equals 13 residues. In DNA, the CDR3 is TGTGCCACCAGGACTAGCGGGGGCCCACAGCAGTTCTTC. Its protein is CATRTSGGPQQFF.

This clonotype was seen a handful of times. CDR3 amino acids: CASQQFSSYNSPLHF. CDR3 bases: TGTGCCAGTCAACAGTTCAGCTCCTATAATTCACCCCTCCACTTT. This rearrangement joins TRBV2 to TRBJ1-6; no clear D. V dropped 9 bases and J dropped 0 bases, with 12 bases sitting between them. The length of the CDR3 is 15 residues. Germline CDR1 and CDR2: SNHLY and FYNNEI.

The chain has TRBV2 and TRBJ2-7; D possibly corresponds to TRBD1 (5 bases). The germline V gene encodes CDR1 SNHLY and CDR2 FYNNEI. Trimming stripped 6 bases from V and 4 bases from J, with 13 bases between. This CDR3 contains 13 residues. DNA for the CDR3: TGTGCCAGCAGAGGGGAAGTGAGATACGAGCAGTACTTC. Its protein product is CASRGEVRYEQYF. Full variable domain (remainder filled in from reference TRBV2 and TRBJ2-7): EPEVTQTPSHQVTQMGQEVILRCVPISNHLYFYWYRQILGQKVEFLVSFYNNEISEKSEIFDDQFSVERPDGSNFTLKIRSTKLEDSAMYFCASRGEVRYEQYFGPGTRLTVT.

The chain carries TRBV20-1 and TRBJ1-1, with a weak D call TRBD1 (5 bases). Trimming removed 5 bases from V and 1 base from J, with 14 bases in between. Germline-derived CDR1 and CDR2 are DFQATT and SNEGSKA (reference sequence). This CDR3 region has 14 residues. DNA for the CDR3: TGCAGTGCTCGCGGCGGGGGGTCGAACACTGAAGCTTTCTTT. Its translation: CSARGGGSNTEAFF.

Ten or more counts support this clonotype. The gene calls are TRBV19 and TRBJ1-2, with TRBD1 as a possible D gene (5 bases). This CDR3 has 17 amino acids. Per germline, CDR1 LNHDA and CDR2 SQIVND (reference sequence). V was shortened by 5 bases and J by 4 bases, with 23 bases between the two germline ends. The CDR3 protein is CASSSMPGRDLSYGYTF. The DNA for the CDR3 is TGTGCCAGTAGTTCTATGCCAGGGAGGGATCTTAGCTATGGCTACACCTTC.